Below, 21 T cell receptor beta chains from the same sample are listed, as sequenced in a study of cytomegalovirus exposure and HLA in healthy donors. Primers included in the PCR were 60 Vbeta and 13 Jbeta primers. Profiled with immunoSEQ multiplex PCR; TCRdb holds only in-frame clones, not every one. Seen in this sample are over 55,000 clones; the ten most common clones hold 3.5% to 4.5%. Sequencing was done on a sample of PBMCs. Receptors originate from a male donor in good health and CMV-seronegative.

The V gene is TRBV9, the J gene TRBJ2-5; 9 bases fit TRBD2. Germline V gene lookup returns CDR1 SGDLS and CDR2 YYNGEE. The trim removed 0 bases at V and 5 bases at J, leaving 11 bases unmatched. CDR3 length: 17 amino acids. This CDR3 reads CASSVGVVAGASETQYF. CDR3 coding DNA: TGTGCCAGCAGCGTAGGAGTCGTAGCGGGAGCAAGTGAGACCCAGTACTTC.

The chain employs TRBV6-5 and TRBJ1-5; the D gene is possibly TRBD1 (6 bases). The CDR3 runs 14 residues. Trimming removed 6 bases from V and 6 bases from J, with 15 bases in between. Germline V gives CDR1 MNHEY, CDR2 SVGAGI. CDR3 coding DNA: TGTGCCAGCAGATTGACAGAGGACAGTCAGCCCCAGCATTTT. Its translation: CASRLTEDSQPQHF.

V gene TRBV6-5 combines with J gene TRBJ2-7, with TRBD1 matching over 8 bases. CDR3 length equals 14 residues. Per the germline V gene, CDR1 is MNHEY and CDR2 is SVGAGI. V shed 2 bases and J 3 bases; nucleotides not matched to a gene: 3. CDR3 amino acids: CASSYDRGRYEQYF. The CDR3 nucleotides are TGTGCCAGCAGTTACGACAGGGGTCGCTACGAGCAGTACTTC.

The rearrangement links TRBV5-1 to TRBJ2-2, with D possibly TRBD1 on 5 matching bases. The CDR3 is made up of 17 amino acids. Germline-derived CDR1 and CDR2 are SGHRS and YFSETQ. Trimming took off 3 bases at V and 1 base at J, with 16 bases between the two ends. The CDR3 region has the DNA TGCGCCAGCAGCTATCTACGTAGGGGCCGGAACACCGGGGAGCTGTTTTTT. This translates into CASSYLRRGRNTGELFF.

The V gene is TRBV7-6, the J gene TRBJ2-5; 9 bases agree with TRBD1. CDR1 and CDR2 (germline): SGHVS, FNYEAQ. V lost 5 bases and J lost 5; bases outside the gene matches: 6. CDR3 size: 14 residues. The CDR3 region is CASSPTGTGETQYF. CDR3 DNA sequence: TGTGCCAGCAGCCCGACCGGGACAGGGGAGACCCAGTACTTC.

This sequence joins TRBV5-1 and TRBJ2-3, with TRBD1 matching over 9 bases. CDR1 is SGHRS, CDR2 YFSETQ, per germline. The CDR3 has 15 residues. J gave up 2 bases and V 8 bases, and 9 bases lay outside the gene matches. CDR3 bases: TGCGCCAGTAAATATTGGGACAGGGACACAGATACGCAGTATTTT. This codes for CASKYWDRDTDTQYF. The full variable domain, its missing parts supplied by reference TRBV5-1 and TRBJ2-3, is KAGVTQTPRYLIKTRGQQVTLSCSPISGHRSVSWYQQTPGQGLQFLFEYFSETQRNKGNFPGRFSGRQFSNSRSEMNVSTLELGDSALYLCASKYWDRDTDTQYFGPGTRLTVL.

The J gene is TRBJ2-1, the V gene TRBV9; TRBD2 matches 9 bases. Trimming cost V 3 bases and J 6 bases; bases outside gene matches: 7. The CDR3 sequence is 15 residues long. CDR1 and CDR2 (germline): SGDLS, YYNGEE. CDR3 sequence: CASSAGLAVSNEQFF. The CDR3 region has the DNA TGTGCCAGCAGCGCGGGACTAGCCGTTTCCAATGAGCAGTTCTTC.

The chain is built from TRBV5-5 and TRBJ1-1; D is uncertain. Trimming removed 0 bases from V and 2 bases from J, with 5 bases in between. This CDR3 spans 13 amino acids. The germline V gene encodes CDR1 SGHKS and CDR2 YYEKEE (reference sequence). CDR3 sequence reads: CASSLASNTEAFF. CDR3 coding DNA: TGTGCCAGCAGCTTGGCGAGCAACACTGAAGCTTTCTTT.

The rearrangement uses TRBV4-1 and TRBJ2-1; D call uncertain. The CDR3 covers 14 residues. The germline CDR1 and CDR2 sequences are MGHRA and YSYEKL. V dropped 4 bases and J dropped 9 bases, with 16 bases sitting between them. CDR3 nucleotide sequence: TGCGCCAGCAGCCCACTCCAGATATCTAGTGAGCAGTTCTTC. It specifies CASSPLQISSEQFF.

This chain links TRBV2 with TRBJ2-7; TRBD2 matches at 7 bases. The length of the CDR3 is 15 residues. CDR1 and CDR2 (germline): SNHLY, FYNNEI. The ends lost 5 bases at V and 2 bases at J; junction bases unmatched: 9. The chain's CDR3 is CASSSSGLKAYEQYF. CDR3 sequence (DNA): TGTGCCAGCAGTTCTAGCGGTCTTAAGGCCTACGAGCAGTACTTC.

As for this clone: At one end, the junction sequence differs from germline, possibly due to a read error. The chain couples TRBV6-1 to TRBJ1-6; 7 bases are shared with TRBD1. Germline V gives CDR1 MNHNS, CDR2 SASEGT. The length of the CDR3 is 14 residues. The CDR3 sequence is CASSENRGSSPLHF. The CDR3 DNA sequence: TGTGCCAGCAGTGAAAACAGGGGTAGTTCACCCCTACACTTT.

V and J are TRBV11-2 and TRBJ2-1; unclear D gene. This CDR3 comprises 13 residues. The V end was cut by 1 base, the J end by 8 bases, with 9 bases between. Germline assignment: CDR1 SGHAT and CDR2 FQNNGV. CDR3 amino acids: CASSLVRHDEQFF. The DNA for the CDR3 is TGTGCCAGCAGCTTAGTGAGACACGATGAGCAGTTCTTC.

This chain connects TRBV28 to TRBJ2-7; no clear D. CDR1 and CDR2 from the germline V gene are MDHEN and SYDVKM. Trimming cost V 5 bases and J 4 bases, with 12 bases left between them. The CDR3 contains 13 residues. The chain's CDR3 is CASSLSPNYEQYF. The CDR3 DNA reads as TGTGCCAGCAGTCTATCCCCAAATTACGAGCAGTACTTC.

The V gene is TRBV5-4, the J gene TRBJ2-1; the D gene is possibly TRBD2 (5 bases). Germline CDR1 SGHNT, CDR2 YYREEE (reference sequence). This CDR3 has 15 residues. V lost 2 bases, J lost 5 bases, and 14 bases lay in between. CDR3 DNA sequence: TGTGCCAGCAGCTTCGGGTCTTCGGGGAACAATGAGCAGTTCTTC. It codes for CASSFGSSGNNEQFF.

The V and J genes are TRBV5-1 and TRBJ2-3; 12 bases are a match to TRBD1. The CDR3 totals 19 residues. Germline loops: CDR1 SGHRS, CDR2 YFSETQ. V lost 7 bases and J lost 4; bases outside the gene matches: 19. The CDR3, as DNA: TGCGCCAGCCTTCCTGGAGGCCACTCCGGGACAGGGGGCGCAGATACGCAGTATTTT. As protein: CASLPGGHSGTGGADTQYF.

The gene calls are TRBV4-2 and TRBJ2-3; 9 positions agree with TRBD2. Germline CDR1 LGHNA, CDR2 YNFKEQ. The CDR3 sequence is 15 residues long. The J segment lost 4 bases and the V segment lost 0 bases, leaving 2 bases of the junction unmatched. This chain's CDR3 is CASSQDVAGADTQYF. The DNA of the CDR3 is TGTGCCAGCAGCCAAGATGTAGCGGGAGCAGATACGCAGTATTTT.

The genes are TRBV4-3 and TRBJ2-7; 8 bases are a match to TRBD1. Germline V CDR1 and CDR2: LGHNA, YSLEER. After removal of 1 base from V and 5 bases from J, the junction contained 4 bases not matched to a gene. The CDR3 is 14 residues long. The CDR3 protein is CASSQGGQGHEQYF. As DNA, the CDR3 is TGCGCCAGCAGCCAAGGTGGACAGGGTCACGAGCAGTACTTC.

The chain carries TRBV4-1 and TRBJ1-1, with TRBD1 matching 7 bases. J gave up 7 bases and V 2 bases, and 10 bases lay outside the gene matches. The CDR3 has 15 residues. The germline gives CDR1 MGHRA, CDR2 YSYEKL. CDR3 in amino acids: CASSQHLVDRREAFF. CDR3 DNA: TGCGCCAGCAGCCAACACCTCGTGGACAGGCGTGAAGCTTTCTTT.

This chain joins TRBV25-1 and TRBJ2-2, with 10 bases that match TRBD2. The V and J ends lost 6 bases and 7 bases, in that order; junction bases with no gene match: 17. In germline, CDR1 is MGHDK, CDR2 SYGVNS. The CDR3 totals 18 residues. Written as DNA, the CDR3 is TGTGCCAGCAGCCCAAGCGGGCTAGCGGGGGATCATGACGGGGAGCTGTTTTTT. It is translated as CASSPSGLAGDHDGELFF.

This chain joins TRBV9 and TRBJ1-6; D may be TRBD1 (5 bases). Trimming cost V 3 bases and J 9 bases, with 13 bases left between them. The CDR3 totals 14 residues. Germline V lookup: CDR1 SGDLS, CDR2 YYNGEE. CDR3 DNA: TGTGCCAGCAGCGCCGGGGGAGGCGCTTCACCCCTCCACTTT. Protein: CASSAGGGASPLHF.

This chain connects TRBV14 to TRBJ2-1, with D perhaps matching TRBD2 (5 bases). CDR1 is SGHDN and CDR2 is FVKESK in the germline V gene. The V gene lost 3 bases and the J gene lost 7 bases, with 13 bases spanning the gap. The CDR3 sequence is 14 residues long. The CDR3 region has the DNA TGTGCCAGCAGCCACCCTACCGGGATGAATGAGCAGTTCTTC. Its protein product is CASSHPTGMNEQFF.